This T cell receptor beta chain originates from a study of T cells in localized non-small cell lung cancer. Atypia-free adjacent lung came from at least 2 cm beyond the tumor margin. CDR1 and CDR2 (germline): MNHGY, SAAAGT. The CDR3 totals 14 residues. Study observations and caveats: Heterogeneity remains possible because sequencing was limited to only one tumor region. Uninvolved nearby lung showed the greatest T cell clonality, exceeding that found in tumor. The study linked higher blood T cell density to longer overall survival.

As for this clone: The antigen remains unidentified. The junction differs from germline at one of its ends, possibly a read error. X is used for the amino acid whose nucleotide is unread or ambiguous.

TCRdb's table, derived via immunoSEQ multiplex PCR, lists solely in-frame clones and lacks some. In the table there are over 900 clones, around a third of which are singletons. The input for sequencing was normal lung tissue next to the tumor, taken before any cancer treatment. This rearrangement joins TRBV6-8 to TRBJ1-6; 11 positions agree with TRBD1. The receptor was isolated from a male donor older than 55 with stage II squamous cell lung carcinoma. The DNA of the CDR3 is TGTGCCAGCACCCGGACAGGGGGCAATTCACCYCTCCACTTT. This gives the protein CASTRTGGNSXLHF. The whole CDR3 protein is CASTRTGGNSPLHF.